Listed here are 23 T cell receptor beta chains from one sample, sequenced in a study of T cell responses to AZD1222 COVID-19 vaccine. Using immunoSEQ multiplex PCR, the repertoire was profiled, and TCRdb retains in-frame clones only, with some absent. The table includes around 140,000 clones, over 75% detected once. Sequencing used peripheral blood, obtained 28 days after the second dose of the MenACWY control vaccine. The receptors derive from an adult who received the MenACWY meningococcal vaccine as a control.

The chain recombines TRBV5-6 with TRBJ1-1; 7 nucleotides agree with TRBD1. The CDR3 runs 15 residues. V was pared by 4 bases and J by 5 bases, with 11 bases of the junction left unmatched. Germline V gives CDR1 SGHDT, CDR2 YYEEEE. As DNA, the CDR3 is TGTGCCAGCAGCCCCTATAGGGCCAGGGGGACTGAAGCTTTCTTT. Translating gives CASSPYRARGTEAFF.

V usage is TRBV28 and J usage is TRBJ1-1; 7 bases agree with TRBD1. Germline loops: CDR1 MDHEN, CDR2 SYDVKM. The V segment lost 7 bases and the J segment 4 bases; nucleotides outside the gene matches: 6. The CDR3 covers 13 residues. The CDR3 DNA is TGTGCCAGCAAACGACAGGGACTCACTGAAGCTTTCTTT. This codes for CASKRQGLTEAFF.

The J gene is TRBJ1-2, the V gene TRBV5-1; unclear D gene. The CDR3 is made up of 14 amino acids. V gave up 0 bases and J gave up 8 bases, with 14 bases separating them. Germline-derived CDR1 and CDR2 are SGHRS and YFSETQ. CDR3 DNA sequence: TGCGCCAGCAGCTTGGAAGCTACGACGAGGGGCTACACCTTC. This codes for CASSLEATTRGYTF.

The DNA for the CDR3 is TGTGCCAGCAGCCGTACACGGGAGACCCAGTACTTC. Translating it yields CASSRTRETQYF. This chain links TRBV3-1 (or the pseudogene TRBV3-2) with TRBJ2-5, with D hard to call. Germline assignment: CDR1 LGHDT and CDR2 YNNKEL (reference sequence). The V and J ends lost 4 bases and 5 bases respectively, with 8 bases between them. This CDR3 has 12 amino acids.

The V and J genes are TRBV6-5 and TRBJ1-2; D perhaps matches TRBD1 (5 bases). From germline, CDR1 is MNHEY and CDR2 SVGAGI. The V and J ends lost 5 bases and 7 bases respectively, with 20 bases between them. The CDR3 sequence is 15 residues long. CDR3 nucleotides: TGTGCCAGCAGTCAGGGAGGACACTTTTCTTCTGGCTACACCTTC. Translation gives CASSQGGHFSSGYTF.

This clone was observed a few times. CDR3: CASPPGGFKIAQYF. The CDR3 DNA reads TGTGCCAGCCCTCCCGGGGGGTTTAAGATAGCGCAGTATTTT. This chain links TRBV7-2 with TRBJ2-3; 7 bases are a match to TRBD2. Germline CDR1 reads SGHTA; CDR2 reads FQGNSA. The CDR3 runs 14 residues. V shed 8 bases, J shed 10 bases, and the junction held 15 bases outside the gene matches. The full variable domain, rest sourced from reference TRBV7-2 and TRBJ2-3, is GAGVSQSPSNKVTEKGKDVELRCDPISGHTALYWYRQSLGQGLEFLIYFQGNSAPDKSGLPSDRFSAERTGGSVSTLTIQRTQQEDSAVYLCASPPGGFKIAQYFGPGTRLTVL.

This clone came up a few times. The V gene is TRBV5-1, the J gene TRBJ1-2; D might be TRBD1 (6 bases). This CDR3 comprises 15 residues. The V end was cut by 0 bases, the J end by 8 bases, with 17 bases between. CDR1 is SGHRS, CDR2 YFSETQ, per germline. The CDR3 sequence: CASSLARGLRSGYTF. The CDR3 DNA sequence: TGCGCCAGCAGCTTGGCCAGGGGCCTCAGGAGCGGCTACACCTTC.

V gene TRBV2 combines with J gene TRBJ1-2; no definite D call. Between the trimmed V and J ends, which lost 6 bases and 2 bases, there was a span of 10 bases. The CDR3 sequence is 13 residues long. The germline V gene encodes CDR1 SNHLY and CDR2 FYNNEI. The CDR3 here is CASRPGPNYGYTF. CDR3 DNA sequence: TGTGCCAGCAGGCCAGGACCGAACTATGGCTACACCTTC.

The chain recombines TRBV30 with TRBJ1-6; weak D call: TRBD1 (5 bases). Trimming shortened V by 3 bases and J by 10 bases, and 16 bases separated the two germline ends. The CDR3 runs to 14 residues. Germline CDR1 reads GTSNPN; CDR2 reads SVGIG (reference sequence). This CDR3 is CAWSGRGIGSPLHF. CDR3 sequence (DNA): TGTGCCTGGAGCGGACGGGGGATAGGGTCACCCCTCCACTTT.

This chain uses TRBV28 with TRBJ1-1; D not certain. This CDR3 region has 14 residues. Germline values: CDR1 MDHEN, CDR2 SYDVKM. Trimming removed 3 bases from V and 6 bases from J, with 14 bases in between. In DNA form, the CDR3 reads TGTGCCAGCAGTTTTGGAGTCCCGGGCCCTGAAGCTTTCTTT. It translates to CASSFGVPGPEAFF.

The chain recombines TRBV5-6 with TRBJ2-2, with D possibly being TRBD2 (5 bases). This CDR3 is 13 amino acids long. In germline, CDR1 is SGHDT, CDR2 YYEEEE. DNA for the CDR3: TGTGCGGTCGGGATTTTCCGGGCCGGGGAGCTGTTTTTT. As protein: CAVGIFRAGELFF.

This sequence joins TRBV24-1 and TRBJ2-3; D uncertain. Trimming took 4 bases from V and 2 from J, leaving 9 bases between them. The CDR3 contains 14 residues. Per germline, CDR1 KGHDR and CDR2 SFDVKD. The CDR3 coding sequence is TGTGCCACCAGTGACCCCGACCTCACAGATACGCAGTATTTT. This translates into CATSDPDLTDTQYF.

This clone was picked up a small number of times. The genes are TRBV12-5 and TRBJ2-7; 7 bases fit TRBD1. CDR1 is LGHNT, CDR2 FRNRAP, per germline. The CDR3 length is 17 residues. Losses at the gene ends were 0 bases for V and 0 bases for J; bases not matched to a gene: 8. The CDR3, as DNA: TGTGCTAGTGGTTTGGTCGAATTCAGGGGGAGCTCCTACGAGCAGTACTTC. Its translation: CASGLVEFRGSSYEQYF. Looking up the rest from reference TRBV12-5 and TRBJ2-7 gives the full variable domain: DARVTQTPRHKVTEMGQEVTMRCQPILGHNTVFWYRQTMMQGLELLAYFRNRAPLDDSGMPKDRFSAEMPDATLATLKIQPSEPRDSAVYFCASGLVEFRGSSYEQYFGPGTRLTVT.

The chain has TRBV2 and TRBJ2-5, with 8 nucleotides matching TRBD2. The CDR3 loop spans 14 amino acids. After removal of 8 bases from V and 4 bases from J, the junction contained 9 bases not matched to a gene. Germline-derived CDR1 and CDR2 are SNHLY and FYNNEI. The DNA for the CDR3 is TGTGCCAGCTTTGGGCTAGCGGGTTTAGAGACCCAGTACTTC. Protein sequence: CASFGLAGLETQYF.

The rearrangement links TRBV11-1 to TRBJ1-1, with D unclear. There are 13 residues in the CDR3. Germline V gene data show CDR1 as SGHAT and CDR2 as FQDESV (reference sequence). Trimming cost V 3 bases and J 7 bases, with 12 bases left between them. CDR3 in amino acids: CASSLKVAGEAFF. The DNA for the CDR3 is TGTGCCAGCAGCTTGAAGGTTGCAGGTGAAGCTTTCTTT. The full variable domain, with the rest looked up from reference TRBV11-1 and TRBJ1-1, is EAEVAQSPRYKITEKSQAVAFWCDPISGHATLYWYRQILGQGPELLVQFQDESVVDDSQLPKDRFSAERLKGVDSTLKIQPAELGDSAMYLCASSLKVAGEAFFGQGTRLTVV.

This clone was found once. This chain connects TRBV9 to TRBJ2-2, with D perhaps TRBD1 or TRBD2 (5 bases each). The CDR3 is 14 amino acids. Trimming left V 2 bases short and J 6 bases short, with 11 bases between. Per germline, CDR1 SGDLS and CDR2 YYNGEE. For the CDR3, the DNA is TGTGCCAGCAGCGTCGGGGCTGATTCCGGGGAGCTGTTTTTT. As protein: CASSVGADSGELFF.

This clone was recorded once. The chain carries TRBV27 and TRBJ1-3; the match to TRBD1 covers 7 bases. J was trimmed by 5 bases and V by 4 bases; bases with no gene match: 11. Germline V gene lookup returns CDR1 MNHEY and CDR2 SMNVEV (reference sequence). The CDR3 is 16 residues long. The CDR3 sequence is CASSSRDSRGRNTIYF. The DNA for the CDR3 is TGTGCCAGCAGTTCCCGGGACAGTAGGGGGAGAAACACCATATATTTT.

The V gene is TRBV4-1, the J gene TRBJ1-2, with 9 bases lining up with TRBD1. The CDR3 is 18 amino acids. Germline loops: CDR1 MGHRA, CDR2 YSYEKL. With 5 bases clipped from V and 3 bases from J, the junction kept 16 bases outside the gene matches. The CDR3 here is CASSIGNRGRGNYYGYTF. The CDR3 DNA reads as TGCGCCAGCAGCATCGGGAACAGGGGGCGCGGTAATTACTATGGCTACACCTTC.

The chain is built from TRBV7-2 and TRBJ1-1; D is undetermined. This CDR3 contains 13 residues. Germline lookup yields CDR1 SGHTA and CDR2 FQGNSA. Deletions cut 6 bases from V and 0 bases from J, with 8 bases between. CDR3 amino acids: CASREQMNTEAFF. For the CDR3, the DNA is TGTGCCAGCAGAGAACAGATGAACACTGAAGCTTTCTTT.

This clone was seen once. The chain recombines TRBV3-1 (or the pseudogene TRBV3-2) with TRBJ1-1; D ambiguous. Trimming stripped 4 bases from V and 0 bases from J, with 9 bases between. The CDR3 is 14 amino acids. From germline, CDR1 is LGHDT and CDR2 YNNKEL (reference sequence). In DNA form, the CDR3 reads TGTGCCAGCAGCCCCCCCACCGTGAACACTGAAGCTTTCTTT. Translating gives CASSPPTVNTEAFF.

J is TRBJ2-3 and V is TRBV28; TRBD1 aligns across 10 bases. The CDR3 consists of 16 residues. With V trimmed by 5 bases and J by 5 bases, 10 bases remained unmatched. Germline V gene data show CDR1 as MDHEN and CDR2 as SYDVKM. This chain's CDR3 is CASSPSGTGDKDTQYF. As DNA, the CDR3 is TGTGCCAGCAGTCCCTCCGGGACAGGGGACAAAGATACGCAGTATTTT.

The CDR3 bases are TGTGCCAGTAGTCCCGGACTAGCGGGTCTCTACGAGCAGTACTTC. Translation gives CASSPGLAGLYEQYF. The V call is TRBV19, the J call TRBJ2-7, with TRBD2 matching 11 bases. Germline values: CDR1 LNHDA, CDR2 SQIVND (reference sequence). The CDR3 sequence is 15 residues long. Unmatched junction bases numbered 6, after V lost 5 bases and J lost 3 bases.

This clone showed up just once. The chain couples TRBV6-1 to TRBJ2-7; D is ambiguous. CDR3 length: 15 residues. From germline, CDR1 is MNHNS and CDR2 SASEGT. Trimming took 1 base from V and 0 from J, leaving 10 bases between them. This CDR3 reads CASSEGRLSSYEQYF. The CDR3 DNA reads as TGTGCCAGCAGTGAAGGAAGGTTAAGCTCCTACGAGCAGTACTTC.